The 16 T cell receptor beta chains listed next were all sequenced from one sample in a study of blood T cell repertoires in COVID-19. The data were produced by immunoSEQ multiplex PCR, yet TCRdb's version contains in-frame clones alone and is incomplete. The sample shows fewer than 350,000 clones, 87% of them seen only once. Input material: PBMCs or T cells enriched from blood (not recorded which). The receptors come from a woman in her thirties or forties who had recovered from COVID-19.

The chain carries TRBV7-2 and TRBJ2-7, with 7 bases identical to TRBD1. The CDR3 is made up of 14 amino acids. CDR1 is SGHTA and CDR2 is FQGNSA in the germline V gene. V gave up 0 bases and J gave up 7 bases; unmatched junction bases: 6. The CDR3 nucleotides are TGTGCCAGCAGCTTAGCAGTGGGACAGAGTGAGCAGTACTTC. This gives the protein CASSLAVGQSEQYF.

The V gene is TRBV7-3, the J gene TRBJ2-1, with TRBD2 matching over 11 bases. Germline trimming cut 2 bases from V and 3 bases from J; bases unmatched to any gene: 3. CDR3 size: 16 residues. The germline V gene encodes CDR1 SGHTA and CDR2 FQGTGA. CDR3: CASSLQGTSGYNEQFF. Written as DNA, the CDR3 is TGTGCCAGCAGCTTACAGGGGACTAGCGGCTACAATGAGCAGTTCTTC.

The chain carries TRBV29-1 and TRBJ2-7; 7 nucleotides match TRBD1. CDR1 and CDR2 from the germline V gene are SQVTM and ANQGSEA. The CDR3 covers 13 residues. Losses at the gene ends were 1 base for V and 3 bases for J; bases not matched to a gene: 3. This CDR3 is CSVEGQGRYEQYF. The CDR3 DNA is TGCAGCGTTGAAGGACAGGGACGCTACGAGCAGTACTTC.

This clone was detected once. This chain connects TRBV3-1 (or the pseudogene TRBV3-2) to TRBJ2-7, with 9 bases fitting TRBD2. The germline V gene has CDR1 LGHDT and CDR2 YNNKEL (reference sequence). The V gene end was trimmed by 1 base and the J gene end by 3 bases; junction bases not matched to a gene: 4. The CDR3 has 15 amino acids. CDR3 in amino acids: CASSQVVAGDYEQYF. CDR3 nucleotides: TGTGCCAGCAGCCAAGTGGTAGCGGGAGACTACGAGCAGTACTTC.

The chain has TRBV15 and TRBJ2-1; no clear D. Germline CDR1 reads LNHNV; CDR2 reads YYDKDF (reference sequence). The CDR3 is made up of 15 amino acids. V was pared by 0 bases and J by 6 bases, with 12 bases between. CDR3 DNA sequence: TGTGCCACCAGCAGAGATCCGGTCATTCCCAATGAGCAGTTCTTC. Its protein product is CATSRDPVIPNEQFF.

The rearrangement joins TRBV6-2 or TRBV6-3 to TRBJ2-5; D call uncertain. Trimming removed 2 bases from V and 5 bases from J, with 15 bases in between. The CDR3 contains 15 residues. Germline values: CDR1 MNHEY, CDR2 SVGEGT. The CDR3 nucleotides are TGTGCCAGCAGTTACCCAGGCTCCCTTGCTGAGACCCAGTACTTC. Protein: CASSYPGSLAETQYF.

The chain combines TRBV5-1 with TRBJ2-3; a possible D gene is TRBD2 (5 bases). CDR1 and CDR2 from the germline V gene are SGHRS and YFSETQ. V was pared by 3 bases and J by 7 bases, with 12 bases between. CDR3 size: 13 residues. The CDR3 region is CASSSGLPYTQYF. The DNA for the CDR3 is TGCGCCAGCAGCTCCGGACTCCCTTATACGCAGTATTTT.

CDR3 region: CASSSTGTGNTGELFF. In DNA, the CDR3 is TGTGCCAGCTCATCAACCGGGACAGGGAATACCGGGGAGCTGTTTTTT. The V and J genes are TRBV18 and TRBJ2-2; the match to TRBD1 covers 9 bases. CDR1 and CDR2 (germline): KGHSH, LQKENI. This CDR3 region has 16 residues. Unmatched junction bases numbered 9, after V lost 5 bases and J lost 5 bases.

This chain connects TRBV7-2 to TRBJ2-6, with a tentative D call TRBD1 (6 bases). This CDR3 contains 19 residues. CDR1 is SGHTA, CDR2 FQGNSA, per germline. Trimming left V 5 bases short and J 0 bases short, with 20 bases between. The CDR3 DNA reads as TGTGCCAGCAGCCCCACAGGGATAGTGTCCCTCTCTGGGGCCAACGTCCTGACTTTC. Translation: CASSPTGIVSLSGANVLTF.

The V call is TRBV4-3, the J call TRBJ2-3; D is possibly TRBD2 (6 bases). The V gene lost 0 bases and the J gene lost 4 bases, with 8 bases spanning the gap. The CDR3 sequence is 14 residues long. The germline CDR1 and CDR2 sequences are LGHNA and YSLEER. CDR3 sequence (DNA): TGCGCCAGCAGCCAAGATACGGGGGCAGATACGCAGTATTTT. Protein sequence: CASSQDTGADTQYF.

The rearrangement joins TRBV4-2 to TRBJ2-7, with 10 bases identical to TRBD2. Germline assignment: CDR1 LGHNA and CDR2 YNFKEQ. This CDR3 has 18 residues. The V gene end was trimmed by 1 base and the J gene end by 3 bases; junction bases not matched to a gene: 12. The CDR3 sequence is CASSQGPLSSGGLYEQYF. The CDR3 nucleotides read TGTGCCAGCAGCCAAGGCCCCCTGTCTAGCGGGGGCCTCTACGAGCAGTACTTC.

This clone was seen a single time. The V gene is TRBV4-2, the J gene TRBJ2-6; D perhaps matches TRBD1 (6 bases). The CDR3 has 21 amino acids. Trimming stripped 4 bases from V and 0 bases from J, with 25 bases between. Germline loops: CDR1 LGHNA, CDR2 YNFKEQ. The CDR3 sequence: CASSPPTLMTGTSSGANVLTF. The CDR3 nucleotides are TGTGCCAGCAGCCCTCCGACGCTAATGACAGGTACCTCCTCTGGGGCCAACGTCCTGACTTTC.

This clone appeared a single time. This sequence joins TRBV30 and TRBJ2-3; 12 bases agree with TRBD2. The J segment lost 5 bases and the V segment lost 3 bases, leaving 9 bases of the junction unmatched. This CDR3 region has 16 residues. Germline CDR1 and CDR2: GTSNPN and SVGIG (reference sequence). In DNA, the CDR3 is TGTGCCTGGAGCCCCCGGCTAGCGGGAGGGCTAGATACGCAGTATTTT. Its protein is CAWSPRLAGGLDTQYF.

This chain links TRBV9 with TRBJ1-1, with 7 bases lining up with TRBD1. The CDR3 is 18 amino acids. The V gene's germline CDR1 is SGDLS and CDR2 YYNGEE. The V and J ends lost 3 bases and 1 base, in that order; junction bases with no gene match: 15. CDR3 loop: CASSGGQATKTTNTEAFF. The CDR3, as DNA: TGTGCCAGCAGCGGTGGACAGGCCACGAAAACCACGAACACTGAAGCTTTCTTT.

The chain couples TRBV28 to TRBJ2-1, with 8 bases fitting TRBD2. Germline V gene lookup returns CDR1 MDHEN and CDR2 SYDVKM. J gave up 8 bases and V 5 bases, and 11 bases lay outside the gene matches. CDR3 length: 15 amino acids. The CDR3 sequence: CASSDAGGGYDEQFF. DNA of the CDR3: TGTGCCAGCAGTGACGCGGGAGGTGGATACGATGAGCAGTTCTTC.

The V call is TRBV2, the J call TRBJ2-7; no clear D. Germline V gene data show CDR1 as SNHLY and CDR2 as FYNNEI. This CDR3 is 12 amino acids long. Deletions cut 6 bases from V and 3 bases from J, with 9 bases between. CDR3 sequence reads: CASSDLDYEQYF. CDR3 DNA: TGTGCCAGCAGCGACTTAGACTACGAGCAGTACTTC.